The 9 T cell receptor beta chains reported below all come from one sample, sequenced in a study of CD8 T cells in ankylosing spondylitis. General study findings and limits: A motif in TCR beta, a set of eight highly homologous variants, appeared characteristic of ankylosing spondylitis blood.

Antigen specificity for these receptors is unknown. TCRdb re-called the 5' RACE reads through MiXCR, storing one row per CDR3 protein. Among 350,000 or so distinct CDR3 sequences listed, 8% were seen once. Sequencing used blood, either unsorted or a sorted T cell fraction (not recorded which). Receptor source: a male donor with ankylosing spondylitis.

The rearrangement links TRBV20-1 to TRBJ2-7; 9 positions agree with TRBD2. V was clipped by 0 bases and J by 3 bases; unmatched bases: 6. Germline CDR1 is DFQATT and CDR2 is SNEGSKA (reference sequence). CDR3 length: 15 residues. CDR3 sequence (DNA): TGCAGTGCTAGAGATACGGCTAGCGGGGTCTACGAGCAGTACTTC. Encoded protein: CSARDTASGVYEQYF.

This clonotype has a handful of counts. The J gene is TRBJ2-3, the V gene TRBV10-3, with D possibly matching TRBD1 (6 bases). Per germline, CDR1 ENHRY and CDR2 SYGVKD. The CDR3 is made up of 14 amino acids. Trimming removed 7 bases at V and 2 bases at J, with 13 bases between. CDR3 in DNA: TGTGCCATCAACCGGGACACCCACACAGATACGCAGTATTTT. It codes for CAINRDTHTDTQYF.

The J gene is TRBJ2-1, the V gene TRBV27; 9 nucleotides match TRBD2. The trim removed 6 bases at V and 3 bases at J, leaving 6 bases unmatched. The CDR3 is 15 amino acids. Germline V gene lookup returns CDR1 MNHEY and CDR2 SMNVEV (reference sequence). The DNA of the CDR3 is TGTGCCAGCAGCGGGCGGGGGGGGGACTACAATGAGCAGTTCTTC. Translating it yields CASSGRGGDYNEQFF.

This chain joins TRBV19 and TRBJ2-3; 10 bases are shared with TRBD1. Germline values: CDR1 LNHDA, CDR2 SQIVND (reference sequence). After removal of 3 bases from V and 5 bases from J, the junction contained 11 bases not matched to a gene. This CDR3 contains 17 residues. CDR3 sequence reads: CASSIGTGARDGDTQYF. The CDR3, as DNA: TGTGCCAGTAGTATTGGGACAGGGGCCCGGGATGGAGATACGCAGTATTTT.

The V and J genes are TRBV20-1 and TRBJ1-5, with unresolved D. Germline assignment: CDR1 DFQATT and CDR2 SNEGSKA (reference sequence). V lost 4 bases and J lost 6, with 13 bases in between. The CDR3 is 13 residues long. In DNA, the CDR3 is TGCAGTGCTATTTCGCCATTGAGTCAGCCCCAGCATTTT. Translated, it gives CSAISPLSQPQHF.

This clonotype appeared a few times. V and J are TRBV20-1 and TRBJ1-5; possibly TRBD1 for D (6 bases). The CDR3 consists of 17 residues. Germline-derived CDR1 and CDR2 are DFQATT and SNEGSKA (reference sequence). V lost 0 bases and J lost 1, with 16 bases in between. The CDR3 DNA is TGCAGTGCTAGAGATGTTCAGGGGCAGTTGAGCAATCAGCCCCAGCATTTT. It codes for CSARDVQGQLSNQPQHF.

This clonotype was detected only a few times. The rearrangement uses TRBV20-1 and TRBJ2-7; 11 bases are shared with TRBD2. V dropped 1 base and J dropped 2; count of bases not matched to a gene: 4. The germline V gene has CDR1 DFQATT and CDR2 SNEGSKA (reference sequence). The CDR3 has 15 amino acids. For the CDR3, the DNA is TGCAGTGCTAGAGCCCCTAGCGGGAGGCCCTACGAGCAGTACTTC. It specifies CSARAPSGRPYEQYF.

This clonotype came up a few times. The rearrangement links TRBV7-9 to TRBJ1-1; the D gene is possibly TRBD1 (5 bases). CDR1 is SEHNR, CDR2 FQNEAQ, per germline (reference sequence). Deletions cut 7 bases from V and 3 bases from J, with 15 bases between. The CDR3 has 14 amino acids. The CDR3, as DNA: TGTGCCAGCATCGGGGGGTTTAAGGACACTGAAGCTTTCTTT. Its translation: CASIGGFKDTEAFF.

The genes are TRBV6-2 or TRBV6-3 and TRBJ2-3; 10 nucleotides line up with TRBD2. Germline lookup yields CDR1 MNHEY and CDR2 SVGEGT. J lost 2 bases, V lost 2 bases, and 13 bases had no gene match. The CDR3 extends over 19 amino acids. CDR3 in amino acids: CASSYPPWSGRDYTDTQYF. The CDR3 DNA is TGTGCCAGCAGTTACCCCCCTTGGAGCGGGAGGGATTACACAGATACGCAGTATTTT.